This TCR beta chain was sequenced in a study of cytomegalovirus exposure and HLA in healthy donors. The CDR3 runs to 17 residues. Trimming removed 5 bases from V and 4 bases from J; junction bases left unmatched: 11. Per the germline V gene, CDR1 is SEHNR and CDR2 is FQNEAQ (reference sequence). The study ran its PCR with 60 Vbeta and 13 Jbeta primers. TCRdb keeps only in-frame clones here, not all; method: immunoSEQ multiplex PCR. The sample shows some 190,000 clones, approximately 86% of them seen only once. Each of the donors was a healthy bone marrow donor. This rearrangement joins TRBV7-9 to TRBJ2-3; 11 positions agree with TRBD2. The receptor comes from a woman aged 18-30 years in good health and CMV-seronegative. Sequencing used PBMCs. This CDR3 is CASSGYSSGRISDTQYF. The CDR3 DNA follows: TGTGCCAGCAGCGGCTACTCTAGCGGGAGGATTTCAGATACGCAGTATTTT.